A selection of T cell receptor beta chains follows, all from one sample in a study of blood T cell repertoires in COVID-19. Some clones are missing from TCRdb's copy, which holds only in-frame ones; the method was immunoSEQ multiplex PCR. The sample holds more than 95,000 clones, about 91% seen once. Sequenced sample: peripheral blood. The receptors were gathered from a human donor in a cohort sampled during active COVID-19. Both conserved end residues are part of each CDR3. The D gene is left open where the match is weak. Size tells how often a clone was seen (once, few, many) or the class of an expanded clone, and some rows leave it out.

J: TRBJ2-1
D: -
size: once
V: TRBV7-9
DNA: TGTGCCAGCAGCTTAGCACAGAGCTCCTACAATGAGCAGTTCTTC
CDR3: CASSLAQSSYNEQFF

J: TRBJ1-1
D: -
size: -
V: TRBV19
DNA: TGTGCCAGTAGTATGGCAGGGGCGTGGACTGAAGCTTTCTTT
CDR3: CASSMAGAWTEAFF

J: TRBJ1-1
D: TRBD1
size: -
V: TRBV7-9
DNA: TGTGCCACCCAACAGGGGGGGAACACTGAAGCTTTCTTT
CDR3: CATQQGGNTEAFF

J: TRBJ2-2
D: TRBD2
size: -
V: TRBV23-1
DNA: TGCGCCAGCAGCCTTAGCGGGAGACATAACACCGGGGAGCTGTTTTTT
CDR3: CASSLSGRHNTGELFF

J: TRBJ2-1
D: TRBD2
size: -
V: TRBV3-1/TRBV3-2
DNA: TGTGCCAGCAGCCCAGGACTAGCGGGAGGTGATGAGCAGTTCTTC
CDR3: CASSPGLAGGDEQFF

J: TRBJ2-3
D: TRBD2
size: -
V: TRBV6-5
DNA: TGTGCCAGCAGTTACGGAAGCGGGAGTATGACAGATACGCAGTATTTT
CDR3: CASSYGSGSMTDTQYF

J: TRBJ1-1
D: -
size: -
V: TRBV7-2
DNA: TGTGCCAGCAGCCTTAGAGGGTTATCGGAAGCTTTCTTT
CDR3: CASSLRGLSEAFF

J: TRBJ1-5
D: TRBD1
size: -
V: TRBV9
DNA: TGTGCCAGCAGCGTAGGACAGGGTGTGGATCAGCCCCAGCATTTT
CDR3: CASSVGQGVDQPQHF

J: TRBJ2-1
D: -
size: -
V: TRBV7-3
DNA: TGTGCCAGCAGCTCGGGACATTCCCCGATGGTTGAGCAGTTCTTC
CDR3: CASSSGHSPMVEQFF

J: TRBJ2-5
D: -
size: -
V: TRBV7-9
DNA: TGTGCCAGCAGTTCTAGCGACTCCGGAGAGACCCAGTACTTC
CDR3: CASSSSDSGETQYF

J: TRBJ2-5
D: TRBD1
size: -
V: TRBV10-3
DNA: TGTGCCATCAGTGAGACCTACCGGGACAGGGGGGAAGAGACCCAGTACTTC
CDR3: CAISETYRDRGEETQYF

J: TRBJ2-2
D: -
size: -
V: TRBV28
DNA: TGTGCCAGCAGTTTGGGCGGGGCGAACACCGGGGAGCTGTTTTTT
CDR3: CASSLGGANTGELFF

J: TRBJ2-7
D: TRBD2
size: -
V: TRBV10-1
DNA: TGCGCCAGCAGTGACAGCGGGAGGGACGAGCAGTACTTC
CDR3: CASSDSGRDEQYF

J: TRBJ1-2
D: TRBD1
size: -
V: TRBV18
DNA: TGTGCCAGCTCACCAGGACAGGGTGTTGGCTACACCTTC
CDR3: CASSPGQGVGYTF

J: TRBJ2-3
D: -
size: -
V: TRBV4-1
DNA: TGCGCCAGCAGCCAAAGTGCTGCCCGCAGGGGCACAGATACGCAGTATTTT
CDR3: CASSQSAARRGTDTQYF

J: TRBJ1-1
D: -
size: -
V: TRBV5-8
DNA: TGTGCCAGCAGCCCGATAGTGAACACTGAAGCTTTCTTT
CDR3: CASSPIVNTEAFF

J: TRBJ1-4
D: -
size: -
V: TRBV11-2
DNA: TGTGCCAGCAGCTTAGATACGTTGAGGACTGACCTTTTTTTT
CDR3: CASSLDTLRTDLFF

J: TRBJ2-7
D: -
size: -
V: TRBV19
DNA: TGTGCCAGTAGTAGCGGTACACGAGGGCTCGAGCAGTACTTC
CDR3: CASSSGTRGLEQYF

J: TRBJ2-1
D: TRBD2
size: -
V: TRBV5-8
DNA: TGTGCCAGCAGCTTTTCCGGGCGGGAGGAAGATGAGCAGTTCTTC
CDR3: CASSFSGREEDEQFF